This entry is about one T cell receptor (beta chain). The data originate from a study of blood T cell repertoires in COVID-19. Study-level background: Nucleic acid was either cDNA or gDNA, and it came from T cells, B-cell-depleted T cells, or PBMCs.

Enrolled through a virtual design, the participants were between roughly 18 and 90 years of age and came from some 25 US areas. Cohorts were assigned according to the clinical history that participants reported. The CDR3 consists of 15 residues. Germline CDR1 is MNHEY and CDR2 is SVGAGI. The germline V and J ends were trimmed by 8 bases and 2 bases, with 18 bases remaining between them. Produced via immunoSEQ multiplex PCR; TCRdb's table is partial and in-frame only. The data hold approximately 480,000 clones, with approximately 90% observed a single time. This chain links TRBV6-5 with TRBJ1-1; maybe TRBD1 (5 bases). Sequencing was performed on PBMCs or T cells enriched from blood (not recorded which). This receptor was obtained from a woman aged 18-29 years who had recovered from COVID-19. The CDR3 DNA follows: TGTGCCAGCTATTGGGGGGTTAATCCCAACACTGAAGCTTTCTTT. This encodes CASYWGVNPNTEAFF.